The rows below give T cell receptor beta chains drawn from one sample of a study of T-cell reconstitution after alpha-beta-depleted transplantation in children. TCRdb reprocessed the PCR reads via MiXCR and lists one record per CDR3 protein. The table records 500,000 to 750,000 distinct CDR3 sequences, 10% to 15% of them present only once. Here the sequenced sample was PBMCs, mostly from graft donor cells, taken 360 days after TCRalphabeta/CD19-depleted stem cell transplant. Receptor source: a male patient younger than 18 who had a stem cell transplant for acute myeloid leukemia, so the T cells may come from the graft donor. Each CDR3 is given with its conserved first and last residue. A D gene is named only where the DNA matches it firmly. A clone size is listed for some rows: how often the clone was seen (once, few, many), or a class if it is expanded.

few	.	TRBV12-3/TRBV12-4	TRBJ2-3	TGTGCCAGCAGCCTCGGACCGAGAAGCACAGATACGCAGTATTTT	CASSLGPRSTDTQYF
many	.	TRBV6-1	TRBJ1-1	TGTGCCAGCATAGAAGCAGGAGATAACACTGAAGCTTTCTTT	CASIEAGDNTEAFF
few	TRBD2	TRBV4-3	TRBJ2-1	TGCGCCAGCAGCCACCGGGTCCCGGGACTAGCGTACTACAATGAGCAGTTCTTC	CASSHRVPGLAYYNEQFF
many	.	TRBV6-5	TRBJ2-5	TGTGCCAGCAGTTACTCCCACGGCGGGTGGGGGACCCAGTACTTC	CASSYSHGGWGTQYF
.	TRBD2	TRBV29-1	TRBJ2-1	TGCAGCGTTGAGGGAAGCGGGAGATCGTACAATGAGCAGTTCTTC	CSVEGSGRSYNEQFF
.	.	TRBV7-6	TRBJ2-7	TGTGCCAGCAGCACATCGCCGGGGGCCGAGCAGTACTTC	CASSTSPGAEQYF
few	TRBD2	TRBV9	TRBJ2-3	TGTGCCAGCAGCGACCAGCGGGAGAGGAGGGATACGCAGTATTTT	CASSDQRERRDTQYF
many	TRBD2	TRBV14	TRBJ2-1	TGTGCCAGCAGCCAAGTAACCGGACTAGCGGGTGGCAATGAGCAGTTCTTC	CASSQVTGLAGGNEQFF
few	.	TRBV29-1	TRBJ2-7	TGCAGCGTTGGGCAGGGCTCCTACGAGCAGTACTTC	CSVGQGSYEQYF
few	.	TRBV9	TRBJ2-3	TGTGCCAGCAGCGTAGGATTTGCAGATACGCAGTATTTT	CASSVGFADTQYF
few	.	TRBV5-4	TRBJ2-7	TGTGCCAGCAGCTTGTTTTTCGGGTTGGGGTACGAGCAGTACTTC	CASSLFFGLGYEQYF
few	TRBD1	TRBV4-3	TRBJ1-5	TGCGCCAGCAGCCAAGGGGGGACAGGGGGCGCAATCCAGCCCCAGCATTTT	CASSQGGTGGAIQPQHF
many	.	TRBV12-3/TRBV12-4	TRBJ2-7	TGTGCCAGCATGAGGGGACCGCCATACTCGGTCGAGCAGTACTTC	CASMRGPPYSVEQYF
few	TRBD2	TRBV20-1	TRBJ2-7	TGCAGTGAGCTAGCGGGAGGGACGTACGAGCAGTACTTC	CSELAGGTYEQYF
many	.	TRBV7-9	TRBJ2-7	TGTGCCAGCAGCTCCAGACAGGTGACGAACGAGCAGTACTTC	CASSSRQVTNEQYF
few	TRBD2	TRBV12-5	TRBJ2-2	TGTGCTAGTGGTTTGTGGATAGCGGGAGAAACCGGGGAGCTGTTTTTT	CASGLWIAGETGELFF
.	.	TRBV20-1	TRBJ2-3	TGCAGTGCTAGCGACGGGACGCAGTATTTT	CSASDGTQYF
many	TRBD1	TRBV12-3/TRBV12-4	TRBJ1-5	TGTGCCAGCAGTCCCAGGTGGACAGGCGGCAATCAGCCCCAGCATTTT	CASSPRWTGGNQPQHF
.	.	TRBV7-9	TRBJ1-1	TGTGCCGGCAGTTCCGAACCCAGGGTGAACACTGAAGCTTTCTTT	CAGSSEPRVNTEAFF
.	.	TRBV12-5	TRBJ2-2	TGTGCTAGTGGTTTGGCCTCAGACTCGAACACCGGGGAGCTGTTTTTT	CASGLASDSNTGELFF
many	.	TRBV5-1	TRBJ2-3	TGCGCCAGCAGCTTGGCAGCGGACACAGATACGCAGTATTTT	CASSLAADTDTQYF
.	TRBD2	TRBV4-3	TRBJ2-5	TGCGCCAGCAGCCCGGGTAGCGGGAGGGGAGAGACCCAGTACTTC	CASSPGSGRGETQYF
few	.	TRBV27	TRBJ2-2	TGTGCCAGCACTATCCCGGGGGTTAGAAACACCGGGGAGCTGTTTTTT	CASTIPGVRNTGELFF
many	.	TRBV28	TRBJ2-6	TGTGCCAGCAGTATCACCTCTGGGGCCAACGTCCTGACTTTC	CASSITSGANVLTF
.	.	TRBV28	TRBJ2-1	TGTGCCAGCAGTTTAGACAGCGGAGCCTCCTACAATGAGCAGTTCTTC	CASSLDSGASYNEQFF
few	.	TRBV7-9	TRBJ2-1	TGTGCCAGCAGCTTAGTAGGGGGGACTCTTCACAATGAGCAGTTCTTC	CASSLVGGTLHNEQFF
few	.	TRBV10-3	TRBJ2-7	TGTGCCATCAGTGGGGGCGGGCTACCTCCCTACGAGCAGTACTTC	CAISGGGLPPYEQYF
.	.	TRBV3-1	TRBJ2-7	TGTGCCAGCAGCCAAGTGCAGAAGGCCTACGAGCAGTACTTC	CASSQVQKAYEQYF
.	TRBD1	TRBV12-3/TRBV12-4	TRBJ1-2	TGTGCCAGCCGCAAGTTTGGGGACAGGGTATTTACCCAGTATGGCTACACCTTC	CASRKFGDRVFTQYGYTF
.	.	TRBV4-3	TRBJ2-3	TGCGCCAGCAGCCAAGATCGGTCGGGGTACACAGATACGCAGTATTTT	CASSQDRSGYTDTQYF
.	TRBD1	TRBV27	TRBJ2-5	TGTGCCAGCAGTCCCTACCCCGGACAGGGTGAAGAGACCCAGTACTTC	CASSPYPGQGEETQYF
many	.	TRBV21-1	TRBJ2-1	TGTGCCAGCAGCAAGAGGCTAGCGGGACGGGTCTACAATGAGCAGTTCTTC	CASSKRLAGRVYNEQFF
few	.	TRBV6-4	TRBJ1-5	TGTGCCAGCAGTGACTGGGGAGGTGGTAACAATCAGCCCCAGCATTTT	CASSDWGGGNNQPQHF
few	TRBD2	TRBV27	TRBJ2-1	TGTGCCAGCAGTTCAATCGGGACTAGCGGCTACAATGAGCAGTTCTTC	CASSSIGTSGYNEQFF
.	.	TRBV6-4	TRBJ2-2	TGTGCCAGCAGTCCTGCAGGGGCACCAAACACCGGGGAGCTGTTTTTT	CASSPAGAPNTGELFF
.	TRBD1	TRBV9	TRBJ2-2	TGTGCCAGCAGCGTAGAGGGACAGGGGACCGGGGAGCTGTTTTTT	CASSVEGQGTGELFF
.	.	TRBV9	TRBJ2-1	TGTGCCAGCACCCGACAGTCCGGGGGTGAGCAGTTCTTC	CASTRQSGGEQFF
.	TRBD2	TRBV7-9	TRBJ2-1	TGTGCCAGCAGCCAGAGCGGGAGGGTCTACAATGAGCAGTTCTTC	CASSQSGRVYNEQFF
few	TRBD1	TRBV7-2	TRBJ2-7	TGTGCCAGCAGCCGCGGACAGGGGGCACCCGAGCAGTACTTC	CASSRGQGAPEQYF
few	TRBD2	TRBV20-1	TRBJ2-7	TGCAGTGCTGGAAGATATAGCGGGAATACCTACGAGCAGTACTTC	CSAGRYSGNTYEQYF
.	.	TRBV12-3/TRBV12-4	TRBJ1-6	TGTGCCACCTCAATCCTGGGGAATTCACCCCTCCACTTT	CATSILGNSPLHF
few	TRBD1	TRBV5-6	TRBJ1-1	TGTGCCAGCAGATCATCACAGGGGGTGTCTGAAGCTTTCTTT	CASRSSQGVSEAFF
many	.	TRBV20-1	TRBJ1-1	TGCAGTGCCCAAAAGGTCTATCTTGAAGCTTTCTTT	CSAQKVYLEAFF
once	TRBD1	TRBV29-1	TRBJ2-7	TGCAGCGGACGGGACAGCACGGGCGAGCAGTACTTC	CSGRDSTGEQYF
many	.	TRBV28	TRBJ2-7	TGTGCCAGCAGAAGGGGGTATCCCTACGAGCAGTACTTC	CASRRGYPYEQYF
.	.	TRBV7-3	TRBJ1-1	TGTGCCAGCAGCTTAACGGGGGGTCCCATGAACACTGAAGCTTTCTTT	CASSLTGGPMNTEAFF
few	.	TRBV25-1	TRBJ2-7	TGTGCCAGCAGTGTACGGGACGTGCCTTCTTTCGAGCAGTACTTC	CASSVRDVPSFEQYF
few	.	TRBV12-3/TRBV12-4	TRBJ1-5	TGTGCCAGCAGTTTCCAACCTGGGCTTCAGCCCCAGCATTTT	CASSFQPGLQPQHF
many	.	TRBV29-1	TRBJ1-1	TGCAGCGTTTTATCGGAGAACACTGAAGCTTTCTTT	CSVLSENTEAFF
.	TRBD2	TRBV12-3/TRBV12-4	TRBJ2-1	TGTGCCAGCAGGAATATAAGGGCCCTTGGACTAGCGGGAGTAGTCAATGAGCAGTTCTTC	CASRNIRALGLAGVVNEQFF
few	TRBD1	TRBV12-3/TRBV12-4	TRBJ1-2	TGTGCCAGCAGTTTAAACAGGGGAGGAAATAATGGCTACACCTTC	CASSLNRGGNNGYTF
few	.	TRBV7-2	TRBJ1-1	TGTGCCAGCAGCCAGACCGGGCCCTCATTCGGCGCTGAAGCTTTCTTT	CASSQTGPSFGAEAFF
.	TRBD2	TRBV7-6	TRBJ2-3	TGTGCCAGCAGCTTAGCGCTCGGACTAGCGGGAGGACGACCAAGCACAGATACGCAGTATTTT	CASSLALGLAGGRPSTDTQYF
.	.	TRBV28	TRBJ1-2	TGTGCCAGCAGTTTTAAAGGGATTCTCTATGGCTACACCTTC	CASSFKGILYGYTF
.	.	TRBV21-1	TRBJ2-7	TGTGCCAGTAGACCTAGTGAGCAGTACTTC	CASRPSEQYF
.	.	TRBV15	TRBJ1-3	TGTGCCACCAGCAGAGAAATCGGGGCATCTGGAAACACCATATATTTT	CATSREIGASGNTIYF
many	.	TRBV5-1	TRBJ1-4	TGCGCCAGCAGCCGTACAGTTGCAACTAATGAAAAACTGTTTTTT	CASSRTVATNEKLFF
.	TRBD1	TRBV24-1	TRBJ1-5	TGTGCCACCCCTGGGACAGGATCGTATAGCAATCAGCCCCAGCATTTT	CATPGTGSYSNQPQHF
.	TRBD1	TRBV19	TRBJ2-7	TGTGCCAGGGGGGACAGGGACTACGAGCAGTACTTC	CARGDRDYEQYF
few	TRBD2	TRBV28	TRBJ2-1	TGTGCCAGCAGTTTCCCGGGACTAGCGGACGGCAATGAGCAGTTCTTC	CASSFPGLADGNEQFF